This section outlines one T cell receptor (beta chain) sequence together with its context. This sample stems from a study of blood T cell repertoires in COVID-19. Study-wide context: Sites in the United States, Italy and Spain provided acute and convalescent COVID-19 samples.

How the authors handled the data: The assay estimated nucleated cells by amplifying reference gene primers. Clones were read by immunoSEQ multiplex PCR, and TCRdb kept only the in-frame ones, dropping some. V and J calls plus clone size are reproduced from that table; the DNA served to infer D and trimming. The sample comprises some 170,000 clones, around 87% of which are singletons, and around 12% rests with the top ten. CDR3 length: 15 residues. Trimming took 4 bases from V and 3 from J; bases not matched to a gene: 4. Germline V gene lookup returns CDR1 SEHNR and CDR2 FQNEAQ (reference sequence). Seattle's enrolled individuals joined amid active infection and were then monitored longitudinally.

The sequence came from a woman in her seventies with COVID-19, enrolled during active disease. Material: peripheral blood. The chain recombines TRBV7-9 with TRBJ1-1; 11 positions match TRBD1. CDR3 bases: TGTGCCAGCAGCTCTCAGGGACAGGGGGACACTGAAGCTTTCTTT. Its protein product is CASSSQGQGDTEAFF.